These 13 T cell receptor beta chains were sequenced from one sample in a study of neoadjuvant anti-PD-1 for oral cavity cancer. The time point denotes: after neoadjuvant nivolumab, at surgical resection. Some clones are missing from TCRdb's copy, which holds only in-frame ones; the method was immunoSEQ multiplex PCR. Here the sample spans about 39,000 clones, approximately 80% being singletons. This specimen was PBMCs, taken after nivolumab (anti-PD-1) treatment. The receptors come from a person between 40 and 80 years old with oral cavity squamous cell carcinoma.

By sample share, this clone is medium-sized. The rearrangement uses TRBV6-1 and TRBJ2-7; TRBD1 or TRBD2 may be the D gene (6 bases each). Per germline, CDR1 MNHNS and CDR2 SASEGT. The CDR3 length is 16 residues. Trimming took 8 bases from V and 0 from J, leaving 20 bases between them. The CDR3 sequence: CASRGVMGGLSYEQYF. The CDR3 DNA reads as TGTGCCAGCCGTGGAGTGATGGGGGGCCTCTCCTACGAGCAGTACTTC.

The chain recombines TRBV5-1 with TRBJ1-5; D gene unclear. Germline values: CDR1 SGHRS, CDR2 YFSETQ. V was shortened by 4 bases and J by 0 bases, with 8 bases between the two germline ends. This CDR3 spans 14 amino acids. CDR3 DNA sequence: TGCGCCAGCAGCGAAGGATTTAGCAATCAGCCCCAGCATTTT. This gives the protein CASSEGFSNQPQHF.

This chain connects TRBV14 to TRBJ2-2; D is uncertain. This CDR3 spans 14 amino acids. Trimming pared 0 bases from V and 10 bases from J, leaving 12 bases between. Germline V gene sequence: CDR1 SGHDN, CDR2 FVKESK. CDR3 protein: CASSQDLASPELFF. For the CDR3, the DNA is TGTGCCAGCAGCCAAGATCTTGCATCGCCGGAGCTGTTTTTT.

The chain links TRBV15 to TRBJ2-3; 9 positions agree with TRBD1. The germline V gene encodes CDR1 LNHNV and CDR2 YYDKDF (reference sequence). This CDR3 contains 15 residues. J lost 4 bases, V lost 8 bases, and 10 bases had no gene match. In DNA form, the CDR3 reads TGTGCCACCGACCCGGGGACAGGGAAAGCAGATACGCAGTATTTT. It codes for CATDPGTGKADTQYF.

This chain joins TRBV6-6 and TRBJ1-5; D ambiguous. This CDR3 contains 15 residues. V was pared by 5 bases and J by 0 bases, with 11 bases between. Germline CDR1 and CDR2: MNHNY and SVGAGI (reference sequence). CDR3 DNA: TGTGCCAGCAGTGCCGTTAGAGGTAGCAATCAGCCCCAGCATTTT. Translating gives CASSAVRGSNQPQHF.

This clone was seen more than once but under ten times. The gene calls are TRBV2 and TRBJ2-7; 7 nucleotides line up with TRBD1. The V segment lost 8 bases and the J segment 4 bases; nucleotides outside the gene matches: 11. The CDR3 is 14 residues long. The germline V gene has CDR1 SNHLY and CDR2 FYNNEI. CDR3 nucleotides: TGTGCCAGCCGACAGGGTTTAGGTCGGTACGAGCAGTACTTC. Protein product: CASRQGLGRYEQYF.

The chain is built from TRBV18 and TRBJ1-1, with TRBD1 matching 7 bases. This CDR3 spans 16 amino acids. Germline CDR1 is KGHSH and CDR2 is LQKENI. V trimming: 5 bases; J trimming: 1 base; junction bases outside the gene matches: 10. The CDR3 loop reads CASSAYGAGGNTEAFF. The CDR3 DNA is TGTGCCAGCTCAGCATATGGGGCAGGGGGGAACACTGAAGCTTTCTTT.

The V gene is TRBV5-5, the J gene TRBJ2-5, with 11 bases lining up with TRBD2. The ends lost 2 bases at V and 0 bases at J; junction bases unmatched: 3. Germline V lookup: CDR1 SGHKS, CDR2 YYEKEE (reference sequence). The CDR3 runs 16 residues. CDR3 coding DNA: TGTGCCAGCAGCTTAAGACTAGCGGGGAACCAAGAGACCCAGTACTTC. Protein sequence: CASSLRLAGNQETQYF.

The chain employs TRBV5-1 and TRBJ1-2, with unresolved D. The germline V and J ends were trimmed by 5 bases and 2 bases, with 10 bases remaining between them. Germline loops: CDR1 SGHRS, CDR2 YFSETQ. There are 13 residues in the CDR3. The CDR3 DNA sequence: TGCGCCAGCAGTGTGGACGGCAACTATGGCTACACCTTC. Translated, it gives CASSVDGNYGYTF.

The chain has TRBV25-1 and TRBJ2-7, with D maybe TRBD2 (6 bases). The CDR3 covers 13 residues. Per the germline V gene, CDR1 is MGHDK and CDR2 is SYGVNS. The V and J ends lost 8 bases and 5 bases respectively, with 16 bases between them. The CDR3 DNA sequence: TGTGCCAGCGGCCCCGCGGGACTTGACGAGCAGTACTTC. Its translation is CASGPAGLDEQYF.

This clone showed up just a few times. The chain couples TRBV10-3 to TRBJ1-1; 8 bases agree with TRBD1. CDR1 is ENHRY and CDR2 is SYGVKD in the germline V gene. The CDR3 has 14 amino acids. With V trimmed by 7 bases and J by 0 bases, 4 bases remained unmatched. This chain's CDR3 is CAITPTGVNTEAFF. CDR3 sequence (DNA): TGTGCCATCACTCCGACAGGGGTGAACACTGAAGCTTTCTTT.

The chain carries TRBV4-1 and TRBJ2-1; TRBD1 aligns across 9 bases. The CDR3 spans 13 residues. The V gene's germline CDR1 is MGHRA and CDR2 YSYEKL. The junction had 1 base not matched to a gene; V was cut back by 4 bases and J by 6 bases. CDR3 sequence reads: CASSLTGGNEQFF. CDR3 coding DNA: TGCGCCAGCAGCCTGACAGGGGGCAATGAGCAGTTCTTC.

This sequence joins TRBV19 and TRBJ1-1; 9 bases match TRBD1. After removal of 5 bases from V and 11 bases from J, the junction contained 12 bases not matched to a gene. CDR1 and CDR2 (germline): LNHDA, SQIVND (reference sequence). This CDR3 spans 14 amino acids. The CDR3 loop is CASSHGTGPNEAFF. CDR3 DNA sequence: TGTGCCAGTAGTCATGGGACAGGGCCGAACGAGGCTTTCTTT.